These T cell receptor beta chains were read from a single sample in a study of HIV-infected patients and healthy controls. TCRdb re-analysed the 5' RACE reads in MiXCR, keeping a single row per CDR3 protein. In the table there are under 20,000 distinct CDR3 sequences, approximately 16% of which are singletons. Material: CD8+ T cells from blood. The receptor set was obtained from a human donor in good health. Each CDR3 is given with its conserved first and last residue. The D gene is left open where the match is weak. Part of the rows lack a size; the others show once, few, many or a class for expanded clones.

v_gene	d_gene	j_gene	abundance	CDR3aa	CDR3nt
TRBV14	TRBD2	TRBJ2-3	few	CASSQVSGGGDTQYF	TGTGCCAGCAGCCAAGTTTCCGGGGGAGGGGATACGCAGTATTTT
TRBV12-3/TRBV12-4	.	TRBJ2-1	once	CASRQGQTEQFF	TGTGCCAGCAGACAAGGACAGACTGAGCAGTTCTTC
TRBV5-1	TRBD2	TRBJ2-1	.	CASSLLLAGSSYNEQFF	TGCGCCAGCAGCTTGCTTCTAGCGGGAAGCTCCTACAATGAGCAGTTCTTC
TRBV2	.	TRBJ2-3	many	CASGLTPTDTRYF	TGTGCCAGCGGACTAACTCCCACAGATACGCGGTATTTT
TRBV20-1	.	TRBJ2-7	few	CSAVIGENSYEQYF	TGCAGTGCTGTCATCGGCGAAAACTCCTACGAGCAGTACTTC
TRBV28	TRBD1	TRBJ2-2	many	CASSLGDRDTGELFF	TGTGCCAGCAGCCTAGGGGACAGAGACACCGGGGAGCTGTTTTTT
TRBV3-1	TRBD2	TRBJ2-1	few	CASSQDRTSGGGNEQFF	TGTGCCAGCAGCCAGGACAGGACTAGCGGAGGGGGCAATGAGCAGTTCTTC
TRBV12-5	.	TRBJ2-7	.	CASGTGDSGYEQYF	TGTGCTAGTGGAACAGGGGACTCGGGCTACGAGCAGTACTTC
TRBV11-3	.	TRBJ2-5	medium-sized	CASSSRDSQETQYF	TGTGCCAGCAGCTCCCGGGACTCACAAGAGACCCAGTACTTC
TRBV20-1	.	TRBJ1-1	medium-sized	CSLGDRPTEAFF	TGCAGTCTCGGCGACAGACCCACTGAAGCTTTCTTT
TRBV7-9	.	TRBJ2-7	once	CASTADSYEQYF	TGTGCCAGCACCGCTGACAGCTACGAGCAGTACTTC
TRBV28	.	TRBJ2-1	many	CASRVGVHEQFF	TGTGCCAGCAGAGTTGGGGTACATGAGCAGTTCTTC
TRBV6-2/TRBV6-3	.	TRBJ2-5	many	CASSYGSGQETQYF	TGTGCCAGCAGTTACGGGTCAGGTCAAGAGACCCAGTACTTC